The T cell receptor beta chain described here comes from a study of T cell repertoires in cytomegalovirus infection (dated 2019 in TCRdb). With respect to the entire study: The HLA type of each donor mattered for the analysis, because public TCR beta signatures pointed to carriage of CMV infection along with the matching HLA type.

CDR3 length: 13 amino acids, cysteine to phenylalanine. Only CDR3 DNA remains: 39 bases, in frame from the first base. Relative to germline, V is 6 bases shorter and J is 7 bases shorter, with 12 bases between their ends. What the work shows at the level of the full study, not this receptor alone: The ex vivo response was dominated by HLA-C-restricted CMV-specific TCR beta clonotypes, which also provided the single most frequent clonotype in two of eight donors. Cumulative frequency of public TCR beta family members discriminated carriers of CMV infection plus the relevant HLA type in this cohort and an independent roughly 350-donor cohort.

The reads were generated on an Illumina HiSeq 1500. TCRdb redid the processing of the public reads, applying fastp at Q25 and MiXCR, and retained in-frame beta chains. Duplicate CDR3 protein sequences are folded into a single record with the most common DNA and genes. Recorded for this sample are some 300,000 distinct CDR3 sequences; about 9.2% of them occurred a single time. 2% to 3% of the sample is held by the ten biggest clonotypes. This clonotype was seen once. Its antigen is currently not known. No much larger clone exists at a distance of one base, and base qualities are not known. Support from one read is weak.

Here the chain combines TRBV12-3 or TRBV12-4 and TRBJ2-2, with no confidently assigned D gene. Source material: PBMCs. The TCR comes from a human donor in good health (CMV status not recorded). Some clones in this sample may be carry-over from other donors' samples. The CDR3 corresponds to CASRGAPGGELFF. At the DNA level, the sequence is TGTGCCAGCAGGGGCGCCCCGGGCGGGGAGCTGTTTTTT.